The 8 T cell receptor beta chains reported below all come from one sample, sequenced in a study of cytomegalovirus exposure and HLA in healthy donors. The method was immunoSEQ multiplex PCR; TCRdb's version includes in-frame clones alone and lacks a portion of them. This sample has around 250,000 clones, with 90% found just once. Sequencing used PBMCs. These receptor sequences come from a woman in her 30s in good health and CMV-seronegative.

This chain connects TRBV28 to TRBJ2-1; 11 bases match TRBD2. CDR1 is MDHEN, CDR2 SYDVKM, per germline. Trimming removed 6 bases from V and 8 bases from J; junction bases left unmatched: 9. CDR3 length equals 15 residues. CDR3: CASRPTSGSRYEQFF. CDR3 bases: TGTGCCAGCAGGCCCACTAGCGGGAGTAGGTATGAGCAGTTCTTC.

The chain joins TRBV2 to TRBJ2-1, with a weak D call TRBD1 (6 bases). Germline CDR1 SNHLY, CDR2 FYNNEI. Trimming pared 8 bases from V and 2 bases from J, leaving 10 bases between. The CDR3 spans 13 residues. The CDR3 is CASLGQTYNEQFF. CDR3 DNA sequence: TGTGCCAGCCTGGGACAAACCTACAATGAGCAGTTCTTC.

This clone was picked up one time. The chain links TRBV6-5 to TRBJ2-2; D is ambiguous. Trimming took 2 bases from V and 0 from J, leaving 7 bases between them. Germline loops: CDR1 MNHEY, CDR2 SVGAGI. CDR3 length: 15 amino acids. The CDR3 DNA is TGTGCCAGCAGTTACGGGGTGACGAACACCGGGGAGCTGTTTTTT. Its translation is CASSYGVTNTGELFF.

The CDR3 DNA sequence: TGTGCCAGCAGCGACCCCGCGGGGGTCTATGGCTACACCTTC. Protein sequence: CASSDPAGVYGYTF. The chain couples TRBV7-2 to TRBJ1-2; D may be TRBD1 (5 bases). V was trimmed by 5 bases and J by 4 bases, leaving 14 bases between them. CDR1 is SGHTA, CDR2 FQGNSA, per germline. CDR3 size: 14 residues.

The chain couples TRBV28 to TRBJ2-7; TRBD1 or TRBD2 may be the D gene (5 bases each). The germline gives CDR1 MDHEN, CDR2 SYDVKM. Trimming took 4 bases from V and 4 from J, leaving 11 bases between them. The CDR3 consists of 13 residues. The CDR3 nucleotides read TGTGCCAGCAGTTCGGGGCAGACGTACGAGCAGTACTTC. Residues: CASSSGQTYEQYF.

This chain links TRBV2 with TRBJ2-7; TRBD2 might be the D (6 bases). The CDR3 runs to 13 residues. The germline V and J ends were trimmed by 7 bases and 4 bases, with 14 bases remaining between them. The germline V gene has CDR1 SNHLY and CDR2 FYNNEI. The CDR3 nucleotides read TGTGCCAGCACACGGGAGAATGGATACGAGCAGTACTTC. It translates to CASTRENGYEQYF.

The rearrangement uses TRBV7-9 and TRBJ2-5, with 9 positions matching TRBD2. Germline CDR1 reads SEHNR; CDR2 reads FQNEAQ (reference sequence). The CDR3 spans 14 residues. V shed 0 bases, J shed 5 bases, and the junction held 1 base outside the gene matches. The CDR3 here is CASSLAAGGETQYF. CDR3 DNA: TGTGCCAGCAGCTTAGCTGCGGGAGGGGAGACCCAGTACTTC. The variable domain in full, with the rest retrieved from reference TRBV7-9 and TRBJ2-5, is DTGVSQNPRHKITKRGQNVTFRCDPISEHNRLYWYRQTLGQGPEFLTYFQNEAQLEKSRLLSDRFSAERPKGSFSTLEIQRTEQGDSAMYLCASSLAAGGETQYFGPGTRLLVL.

J is TRBJ2-1 and V is TRBV7-3; maybe TRBD1 (5 bases). The length of the CDR3 is 13 residues. Germline V gene data show CDR1 as SGHTA and CDR2 as FQGTGA. Between the trimmed V and J ends, which lost 1 base and 9 bases, there was a span of 10 bases. The CDR3 protein is CASSLIGATEQFF. The CDR3, as DNA: TGTGCCAGCAGCTTAATTGGGGCAACTGAGCAGTTCTTC.